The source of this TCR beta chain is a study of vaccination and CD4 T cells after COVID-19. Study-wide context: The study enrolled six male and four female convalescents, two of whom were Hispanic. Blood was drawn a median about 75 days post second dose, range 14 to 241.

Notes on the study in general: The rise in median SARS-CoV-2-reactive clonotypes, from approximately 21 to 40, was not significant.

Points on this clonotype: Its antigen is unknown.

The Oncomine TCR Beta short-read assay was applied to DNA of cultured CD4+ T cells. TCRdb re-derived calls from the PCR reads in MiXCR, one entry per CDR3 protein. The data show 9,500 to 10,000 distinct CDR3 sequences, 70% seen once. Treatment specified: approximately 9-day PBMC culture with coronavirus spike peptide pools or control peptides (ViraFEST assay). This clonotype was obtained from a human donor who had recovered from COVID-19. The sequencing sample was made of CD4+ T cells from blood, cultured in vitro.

CDR3 nucleotides: TGTGCCAGCAGTCTGACTAGAAAGGGAGAGACCCAGTACTTC. It specifies CASSLTRKGETQYF. The chain employs TRBV12-3 or TRBV12-4 and TRBJ2-5, with D possibly matching TRBD2 (6 bases). V lost 5 bases, J lost 4 bases, and 14 bases lay in between. The CDR3 extends over 14 amino acids.